These 12 T cell receptor beta chains originate from one sample sequenced in a study of cytomegalovirus exposure and HLA in healthy donors (dated by TCRdb to the late 2010s). The method was the immunoSEQ multiplex PCR assay. A mixture of 60 forward primers for TCR Vbeta segments and 13 reverse primers for TCR Jbeta segments was used in the multiplex PCR. TCRdb retrieved this table from immuneACCESS and kept in-frame rearrangements only. Not all clones are present; in checked studies, unresolved V genes account for under half, and no reason is known for the remainder. The sample table gives 200,000 to 250,000 clones. Together, the top ten hold roughly 0.98% of the sample. Sequencing input: PBMCs. The receptors were sampled from a woman aged 25 to 45 in good health and CMV-seropositive.

The rearrangement links TRBV27 to TRBJ2-3, with 7 bases identical to TRBD2. Per the germline V gene, CDR1 is MNHEY and CDR2 is SMNVEV (reference sequence). V lost 5 bases and J lost 3; bases outside the gene matches: 11. The CDR3 extends over 16 amino acids. This CDR3 is CASSTGTNPWTDTQYF. The DNA of the CDR3 is TGTGCCAGCAGTACCGGGACTAATCCATGGACAGATACGCAGTATTTT.

The rearrangement uses TRBV10-2 and TRBJ2-7; the match to TRBD2 covers 8 bases. Trimming cost V 1 base and J 0 bases; bases outside gene matches: 5. The CDR3 has 16 amino acids. Germline V gene data show CDR1 as WSHSY and CDR2 as SAAADI. The CDR3 bases are TGCGCCAGCAGTGAGTACGGCGGGGGGCTCTCCTACGAGCAGTACTTC. Amino acid sequence: CASSEYGGGLSYEQYF.

The chain carries TRBV4-1 and TRBJ1-2, with 7 positions matching TRBD1. The germline gives CDR1 MGHRA, CDR2 YSYEKL. V lost 4 bases to trimming and J lost 4 bases; unmatched junction nucleotides: 15. The CDR3 extends over 17 amino acids. CDR3 sequence (DNA): TGCGCCAGCAGCCTCCTATCTTCGGGACAGAGCTTCTATGGCTACACCTTC. Translation: CASSLLSSGQSFYGYTF.

CDR3 DNA sequence: TGTGCCATCAGTGATCAAGCGAACTATGGCTACACCTTC. It is translated as CAISDQANYGYTF. The V call is TRBV10-3, the J call TRBJ1-2, with unresolved D. The CDR3 spans 13 residues. Trimming stripped 3 bases from V and 2 bases from J, with 7 bases between. Germline V gene data show CDR1 as ENHRY and CDR2 as SYGVKD.

The rearrangement joins TRBV27 to TRBJ1-1; D is undetermined. The CDR3 contains 11 residues. V was clipped by 8 bases and J by 4 bases, with 8 bases between them. Germline V lookup: CDR1 MNHEY, CDR2 SMNVEV (reference sequence). CDR3 amino acids: CASQTGTEAFF. DNA for the CDR3: TGTGCCAGCCAAACGGGCACTGAAGCTTTCTTT.

This chain joins TRBV14 and TRBJ1-2; the match to TRBD1 covers 7 bases. After removal of 0 bases from V and 3 bases from J, the junction contained 4 bases not matched to a gene. This CDR3 region has 15 residues. The germline gives CDR1 SGHDN, CDR2 FVKESK. The CDR3 DNA reads TGTGCCAGCAGCCAAGATACAGGGGTTTACTATGGCTACACCTTC. Translated, it gives CASSQDTGVYYGYTF.

V is TRBV28 and J is TRBJ1-1, with 7 bases matching TRBD1. V lost 6 bases and J lost 6; bases outside the gene matches: 13. CDR3 length: 15 residues. Per germline, CDR1 MDHEN and CDR2 SYDVKM. CDR3 in DNA: TGTGCCAGCAGCTTCGGAGACAGGGCTGTGGCTGAAGCTTTCTTT. This sequence encodes CASSFGDRAVAEAFF. Using reference TRBV28 and TRBJ1-1 for the parts outside the CDR3, the full variable domain is DVKVTQSSRYLVKRTGEKVFLECVQDMDHENMFWYRQDPGLGLRLIYFSYDVKMKEKGDIPEGYSVSREKKERFSLILESASTNQTSMYLCASSFGDRAVAEAFFGQGTRLTVV.

This chain links TRBV11-2 with TRBJ1-4, with TRBD1 matching 9 bases. J gave up 8 bases and V 3 bases, and 7 bases lay outside the gene matches. CDR1 is SGHAT, CDR2 FQNNGV, per germline. The CDR3 is 15 amino acids. The CDR3 DNA is TGTGCCAGCAGCTTTAACGGACAGGGGTGGGAAAAACTGTTTTTT. Amino acid sequence: CASSFNGQGWEKLFF.

The V call is TRBV28, the J call TRBJ2-5, with 9 bases that match TRBD1. Germline V gene sequence: CDR1 MDHEN, CDR2 SYDVKM. The CDR3 has 14 residues. After removal of 11 bases from V and 4 bases from J, the junction contained 11 bases not matched to a gene. DNA of the CDR3: TGTGCCGCCAAGGCGGGACAGGGTATAGAGACCCAGTACTTC. This translates into CAAKAGQGIETQYF.

This chain connects TRBV29-1 to TRBJ2-2; no clear D gene. Germline lookup yields CDR1 SQVTM and CDR2 ANQGSEA. The V end lost 2 bases, the J end lost 4 bases, and 8 bases lay between the germline ends. CDR3 size: 13 residues. CDR3 in amino acids: CSVETVSTGELFF. The CDR3 region has the DNA TGCAGCGTTGAAACAGTGAGCACCGGGGAGCTGTTTTTT.

The V gene is TRBV7-9, the J gene TRBJ2-3, with 7 bases identical to TRBD2. This CDR3 region has 15 residues. V gave up 5 bases and J gave up 2 bases; unmatched junction bases: 7. Germline V CDR1 and CDR2: SEHNR, FQNEAQ (reference sequence). For the CDR3, the DNA is TGTGCCAGCAGCCCCGGACTAGTACTCACAGATACGCAGTATTTT. It translates to CASSPGLVLTDTQYF.

The chain has TRBV7-9 and TRBJ1-1, with D perhaps matching TRBD1 (5 bases). V was clipped by 5 bases and J by 1 base, with 11 bases between them. CDR1 is SEHNR and CDR2 is FQNEAQ in the germline V gene (reference sequence). There are 14 residues in the CDR3. CDR3 loop: CASSPRGGNTEAFF. The CDR3, as DNA: TGTGCCAGCAGCCCCCGCGGGGGGAACACTGAAGCTTTCTTT.